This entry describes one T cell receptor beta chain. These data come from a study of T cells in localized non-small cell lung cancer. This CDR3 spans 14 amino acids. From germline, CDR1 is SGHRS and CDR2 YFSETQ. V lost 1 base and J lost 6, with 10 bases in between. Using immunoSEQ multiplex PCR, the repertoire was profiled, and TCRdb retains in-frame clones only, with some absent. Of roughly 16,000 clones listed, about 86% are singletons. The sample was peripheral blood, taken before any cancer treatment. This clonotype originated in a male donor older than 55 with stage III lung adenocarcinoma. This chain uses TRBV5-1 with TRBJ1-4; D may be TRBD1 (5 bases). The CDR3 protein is CASSLKQGDEKLFF. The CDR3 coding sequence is TGCGCCAGCAGCTTGAAGCAGGGCGATGAAAAACTGTTTTTT.